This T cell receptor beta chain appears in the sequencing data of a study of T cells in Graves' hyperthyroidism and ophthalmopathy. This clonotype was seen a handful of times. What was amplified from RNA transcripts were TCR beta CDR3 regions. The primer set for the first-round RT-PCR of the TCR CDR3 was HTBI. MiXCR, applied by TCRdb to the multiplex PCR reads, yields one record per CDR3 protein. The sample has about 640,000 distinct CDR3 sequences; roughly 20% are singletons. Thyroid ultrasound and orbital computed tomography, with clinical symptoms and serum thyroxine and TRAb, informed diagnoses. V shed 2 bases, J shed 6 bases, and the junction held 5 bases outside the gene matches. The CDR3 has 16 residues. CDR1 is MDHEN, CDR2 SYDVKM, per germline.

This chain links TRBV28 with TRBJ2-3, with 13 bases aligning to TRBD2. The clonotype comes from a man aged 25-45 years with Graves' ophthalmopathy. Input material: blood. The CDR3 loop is CASSLGLAGVSDTQYF. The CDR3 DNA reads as TGTGCCAGCAGTTTAGGACTAGCGGGAGTTTCGGATACGCAGTATTTT.